A single sample gave rise to the 19 T cell receptor beta chains below, sequenced in a study of cytomegalovirus exposure and HLA in healthy donors. The PCR used 60 Vbeta and 13 Jbeta primers. Clones were read by immunoSEQ multiplex PCR, and TCRdb kept only the in-frame ones, dropping some. The table has fewer than 200,000 clones, about 75% seen once; the top ten hold 1.2% to 1.5%. The sample taken for sequencing was PBMCs. The receptors shown here come from a man aged 18 to 30 in good health and CMV-seronegative.

With regard to this clone: Other DNA sequences in this sample translate to the same CDR3. The chain employs TRBV19 and TRBJ2-1; 7 bases fit TRBD2. This CDR3 is built from 13 residues. Trimming took 8 bases from V and 2 from J; bases not matched to a gene: 3. CDR1 is LNHDA, CDR2 SQIVND, per germline (reference sequence). The CDR3 protein is CASRLAAYNEQFF. CDR3 coding DNA: TGTGCCAGTCGCCTAGCGGCCTACAATGAGCAGTTCTTC.

The rearrangement joins TRBV7-8 to TRBJ2-7; 7 bases line up with TRBD2. This CDR3 contains 16 residues. CDR1 and CDR2 from the germline V gene are SGHVS and FQNEAQ. V trimming: 4 bases; J trimming: 2 bases; junction bases outside the gene matches: 11. For the CDR3, the DNA is TGTGCCAGCAGCTCCTCGGTCCAGCGGGGAACCTACGAGCAGTACTTC. It yields the protein CASSSSVQRGTYEQYF.

The gene calls are TRBV7-9 and TRBJ2-3, with 8 bases identical to TRBD1. CDR1 and CDR2 (germline): SEHNR, FQNEAQ (reference sequence). J gave up 5 bases and V 4 bases, and 5 bases lay outside the gene matches. There are 14 residues in the CDR3. The CDR3 is CASSSQGAIDTQYF. For the CDR3, the DNA is TGTGCCAGCAGCTCCCAGGGGGCGATAGATACGCAGTATTTT.

This clone has more than one count but fewer than ten. This chain uses TRBV7-2 with TRBJ2-3; 10 bases agree with TRBD2. This CDR3 has 17 amino acids. V shed 4 bases and J 5 bases; nucleotides not matched to a gene: 12. Germline V lookup: CDR1 SGHTA, CDR2 FQGNSA. The DNA of the CDR3 is TGTGCCAGCAGCTCTTCTAGTGCGCTAGCGGGAGTAGATACGCAGTATTTT. It codes for CASSSSSALAGVDTQYF. Full variable domain (outside the CDR3, taken from reference TRBV7-2 and TRBJ2-3): GAGVSQSPSNKVTEKGKDVELRCDPISGHTALYWYRQSLGQGLEFLIYFQGNSAPDKSGLPSDRFSAERTGGSVSTLTIQRTQQEDSAVYLCASSSSSALAGVDTQYFGPGTRLTVL.

The J gene is TRBJ1-5, the V gene TRBV30; the D gene is possibly TRBD1 (5 bases). In germline, CDR1 is GTSNPN, CDR2 SVGIG (reference sequence). This CDR3 contains 15 residues. Deletions cut 2 bases from V and 3 bases from J, with 14 bases between. The CDR3, as DNA: TGTGCCTGGAGTCCGGAGGGACTGAACAATCAGCCCCAGCATTTT. It is translated as CAWSPEGLNNQPQHF.

The CDR3 spells CASKPSGPNTEAFF. The CDR3 bases are TGTGCCAGCAAACCGTCTGGGCCGAACACTGAAGCTTTCTTT. This chain joins TRBV7-9 and TRBJ1-1; D is unclear. Germline V gene data show CDR1 as SEHNR and CDR2 as FQNEAQ (reference sequence). This CDR3 region has 14 residues. V lost 7 bases to trimming and J lost 1 base, with 13 bases between them.

This chain uses TRBV19 with TRBJ2-7; TRBD2 agrees at 8 bases. CDR1 and CDR2 from the germline V gene are LNHDA and SQIVND (reference sequence). V was pared by 2 bases and J by 4 bases, with 10 bases of the junction left unmatched. The CDR3 is made up of 16 amino acids. CDR3 sequence: CASSITSGWDPYEQYF. CDR3 DNA: TGTGCCAGTAGTATAACTAGCGGATGGGACCCTTACGAGCAGTACTTC.

The DNA of the CDR3 is TGTGCCAGCAGCCTCAAGTCAGACTCCTACAATGAGCAGTTCTTC. Its protein is CASSLKSDSYNEQFF. V and J are TRBV5-6 and TRBJ2-1, with unresolved D. CDR1 is SGHDT and CDR2 is YYEEEE in the germline V gene. CDR3 size: 15 residues. V lost 4 bases to trimming and J lost 0 bases, with 11 bases between them.

The chain employs TRBV18 and TRBJ2-3; 10 nucleotides line up with TRBD1. Germline values: CDR1 KGHSH, CDR2 LQKENI. Germline trimming cut 3 bases from V and 2 bases from J; bases unmatched to any gene: 5. This CDR3 region has 16 residues. In DNA form, the CDR3 reads TGTGCCAGCTCACCCGGGACAGGGGCGTACACAGATACGCAGTATTTT. Protein product: CASSPGTGAYTDTQYF. Based on the CDR3 plus reference TRBV18 and TRBJ2-3, the full variable domain is NAGVMQNPRHLVRRRGQEARLRCSPMKGHSHVYWYRQLPEEGLKFMVYLQKENIIDESGMPKERFSAEFPKEGPSILRIQQVVRGDSAAYFCASSPGTGAYTDTQYFGPGTRLTVL.

This clone was observed a few times. The rearrangement joins TRBV5-4 to TRBJ2-7; 7 nucleotides line up with TRBD2. The germline V gene has CDR1 SGHNT and CDR2 YYREEE (reference sequence). V gave up 6 bases and J gave up 2 bases; unmatched junction bases: 17. CDR3 size: 17 residues. The CDR3 spells CASTLNVGTNPPYEQYF. In nucleotides, the CDR3 is TGTGCCAGCACCCTCAATGTAGGGACTAACCCCCCCTACGAGCAGTACTTC. Looking up the rest from reference TRBV5-4 and TRBJ2-7 gives the full variable domain: ETGVTQSPTHLIKTRGQQVTLRCSSQSGHNTVSWYQQALGQGPQFIFQYYREEENGRGNFPPRFSGLQFPNYSSELNVNALELDDSALYLCASTLNVGTNPPYEQYFGPGTRLTVT.

The CDR3 DNA follows: TGTGCCAGCAGCCGACCAACAGGGGCGAGATCTCATGGCTACACCTTC. This gives the protein CASSRPTGARSHGYTF. The V gene is TRBV7-9, the J gene TRBJ1-2; 7 bases agree with TRBD1. The CDR3 is made up of 16 amino acids. From germline, CDR1 is SEHNR and CDR2 FQNEAQ (reference sequence). V lost 5 bases to trimming and J lost 6 bases; unmatched junction nucleotides: 15. The full variable domain, with the rest looked up from reference TRBV7-9 and TRBJ1-2, is DTGVSQNPRHKITKRGQNVTFRCDPISEHNRLYWYRQTLGQGPEFLTYFQNEAQLEKSRLLSDRFSAERPKGSFSTLEIQRTEQGDSAMYLCASSRPTGARSHGYTFGSGTRLTVV.

The J gene is TRBJ1-2, the V gene TRBV5-4; perhaps TRBD1 as D (5 bases). V lost 6 bases to trimming and J lost 0 bases, with 15 bases between them. The CDR3 is 15 residues long. Germline loops: CDR1 SGHNT, CDR2 YYREEE (reference sequence). The CDR3 nucleotides are TGTGCCAGCACCCCCGGGGGTCCAGCTAACTATGGCTACACCTTC. It specifies CASTPGGPANYGYTF. Together with reference TRBV5-4 and TRBJ1-2, the CDR3 gives the full variable domain: ETGVTQSPTHLIKTRGQQVTLRCSSQSGHNTVSWYQQALGQGPQFIFQYYREEENGRGNFPPRFSGLQFPNYSSELNVNALELDDSALYLCASTPGGPANYGYTFGSGTRLTVV.

This clone was found once. The chain links TRBV5-6 to TRBJ2-3; TRBD2 is a possible D gene (6 bases). CDR3 length equals 15 residues. Germline V lookup: CDR1 SGHDT, CDR2 YYEEEE. V was trimmed by 3 bases and J by 0 bases, leaving 11 bases between them. CDR3 loop: CASSSPGLSTDTQYF. CDR3 DNA: TGTGCCAGCAGCTCTCCGGGACTGAGCACAGATACGCAGTATTTT.

The genes are TRBV10-3 and TRBJ2-2; a possible D gene is TRBD2 (5 bases). The V gene's germline CDR1 is ENHRY and CDR2 SYGVKD. V gave up 10 bases and J gave up 7 bases, with 19 bases separating them. The CDR3 sequence is 14 residues long. Here the CDR3 DNA reads TGTGCCAGCCAACCCGGGGTTATGAACGGGGAGCTGTTTTTT. Protein: CASQPGVMNGELFF.

The chain is built from TRBV7-9 and TRBJ2-5; D perhaps matches TRBD2 (6 bases). The CDR3 sequence is 14 residues long. Germline assignment: CDR1 SEHNR and CDR2 FQNEAQ (reference sequence). Between the trimmed V and J ends, which lost 4 bases and 0 bases, there was a span of 9 bases. CDR3 DNA: TGTGCCAGCAGCTCTGGACTAAACCAAGAGACCCAGTACTTC. This sequence encodes CASSSGLNQETQYF.

This clone was counted between two and nine times. The chain links TRBV30 to TRBJ1-4; D unclear. CDR1 and CDR2 from the germline V gene are GTSNPN and SVGIG (reference sequence). V was cut by 7 bases and J by 7 bases, with 7 bases left in between. The CDR3 has 10 residues. The CDR3 DNA follows: TGTGCCTCGGGTTTTGAAAAACTGTTTTTT. Amino acid sequence: CASGFEKLFF. Full variable domain (missing parts from reference TRBV30 and TRBJ1-4): SQTIHQWPATLVQPVGSPLSLECTVEGTSNPNLYWYRQAAGRGLQLLFYSVGIGQISSEVPQNLSASRPQDRQFILSSKKLLLSDSGFYLCASGFEKLFFGSGTQLSVL.

This chain uses TRBV9 with TRBJ2-7, with 10 bases aligning to TRBD2. Looked up from germline, CDR1 is SGDLS and CDR2 is YYNGEE. The length of the CDR3 is 15 residues. V was pared by 0 bases and J by 3 bases, with 3 bases of the junction left unmatched. The CDR3 coding sequence is TGTGCCAGCAGCGTAGGAGCTAGCGGGAGCTACGAGCAGTACTTC. It codes for CASSVGASGSYEQYF.

The chain has TRBV7-8 and TRBJ2-3, with D hard to call. V was pared by 5 bases and J by 5 bases, with 20 bases between. Germline lookup yields CDR1 SGHVS and CDR2 FQNEAQ. The CDR3 is 16 residues long. The CDR3, as DNA: TGTGCCAGCAGCCCCAGAGGCGACCCCAACGAAGATACGCAGTATTTT. The encoded protein is CASSPRGDPNEDTQYF.

This clone was detected once. The chain carries TRBV11-2 and TRBJ1-2; D not resolved. The CDR3 length is 13 residues. Germline-derived CDR1 and CDR2 are SGHAT and FQNNGV. Trimming took off 0 bases at V and 2 bases at J, with 4 bases between the two ends. The CDR3: CASSLERNYGYTF. CDR3 coding DNA: TGTGCCAGCAGCTTAGAGCGGAACTATGGCTACACCTTC.